Following are 5 T cell receptor beta chains from one sample sequenced in a study of blood T cell repertoires in COVID-19. Using immunoSEQ multiplex PCR, the repertoire was profiled, and TCRdb retains in-frame clones only, with some absent. The table shows tens of thousands of clones, with approximately 84% occurring only once. Sequenced input: peripheral blood. These receptors were collected from a man aged 50 or older with acute or convalescent COVID-19.

A note on this clone: Its ends do not fully match the called genes, so a read error is possible. Here the CDR3 reads CASSLLENQYF. The CDR3 DNA follows: TGTGCCAGCAGTTTGCTAGAGAACCAGTACTTC. V gene TRBV28 combines with J gene TRBJ2-5, with D unclear. This CDR3 spans 11 amino acids. Germline CDR1 MDHEN, CDR2 SYDVKM.

A few counts support this clone. It may be a read error: a sequence one base away is much more abundant. The same CDR3 is also encoded by other DNA sequences in this sample. The chain employs TRBV5-1 and TRBJ2-1, with 10 bases fitting TRBD2. The CDR3 has 16 amino acids. With 0 bases clipped from V and 2 bases from J, the junction kept 2 bases outside the gene matches. CDR1 is SGHRS, CDR2 YFSETQ, per germline. The CDR3 sequence: CASSLATSGTYNEQFF. DNA for the CDR3: TGCGCCAGCAGCTTGGCCACTAGCGGGACCTACAATGAGCAGTTCTTC.

The chain is built from TRBV7-9 and TRBJ2-3; no clear D gene. Per germline, CDR1 SEHNR and CDR2 FQNEAQ (reference sequence). The CDR3 consists of 12 residues. Trimming took off 2 bases at V and 5 bases at J, with 5 bases between the two ends. In DNA form, the CDR3 reads TGTGCCAGCAGCTTACTAGGAGATACGCAGTATTTT. Protein product: CASSLLGDTQYF. Together with reference TRBV7-9 and TRBJ2-3, the CDR3 gives the full variable domain: DTGVSQNPRHKITKRGQNVTFRCDPISEHNRLYWYRQTLGQGPEFLTYFQNEAQLEKSRLLSDRFSAERPKGSFSTLEIQRTEQGDSAMYLCASSLLGDTQYFGPGTRLTVL.

This clone has only a few counts. The chain uses TRBV18 and TRBJ2-7; the D is unclear. With 3 bases removed from V and 5 bases from J, the gap between germline ends came to 8 bases. The CDR3 totals 12 residues. In germline, CDR1 is KGHSH, CDR2 LQKENI. This CDR3 is CASSPTYHEQYF. Here the CDR3 DNA reads TGTGCCAGCTCACCCACCTACCACGAGCAGTACTTC.

The chain has TRBV29-1 and TRBJ2-1, with D hard to call. Germline CDR1 is SQVTM and CDR2 is ANQGSEA. The V end lost 2 bases, the J end lost 0 bases, and 8 bases lay between the germline ends. This CDR3 spans 14 amino acids. CDR3 in DNA: TGCAGCGTTGAACCCGGTAGCTCCTACAATGAGCAGTTCTTC. Amino acid sequence: CSVEPGSSYNEQFF.